This T cell receptor beta chain stems from a study of blood T cell repertoires in COVID-19. Looking at the study overall: Nucleic acid was either cDNA or gDNA, and it came from T cells, B-cell-depleted T cells, or PBMCs.

In the original analysis: Reference gene primer amplification gave estimated nucleated cell counts. TCRdb's table, derived via immunoSEQ multiplex PCR, lists solely in-frame clones and lacks some. From that table come the V and J calls and clone size; the DNA was used to work out D and trimming. The data hold around 330,000 clones, with 85% observed a single time. In assigning cohorts, the study relied on participant-reported clinical history. A COVID-19 case had been met by exposed participants during the 2 weeks before study entry. The CDR3 loop spans 17 amino acids. Trimming pared 3 bases from V and 5 bases from J, leaving 21 bases between. Germline V CDR1 and CDR2: KGHDR, SFDVKD.

Sequencing was carried out using PBMCs or T cells enriched from blood (not recorded which). The receptor was derived from a woman in her 30s who had been exposed to COVID-19. The chain links TRBV24-1 to TRBJ2-5; a weak D match, TRBD1 (6 bases). In nucleotides, the CDR3 is TGTGCCACCAGTGATGTGACCGGGACAAGGGTCGGGGAGACCCAGTACTTC. It codes for CATSDVTGTRVGETQYF.